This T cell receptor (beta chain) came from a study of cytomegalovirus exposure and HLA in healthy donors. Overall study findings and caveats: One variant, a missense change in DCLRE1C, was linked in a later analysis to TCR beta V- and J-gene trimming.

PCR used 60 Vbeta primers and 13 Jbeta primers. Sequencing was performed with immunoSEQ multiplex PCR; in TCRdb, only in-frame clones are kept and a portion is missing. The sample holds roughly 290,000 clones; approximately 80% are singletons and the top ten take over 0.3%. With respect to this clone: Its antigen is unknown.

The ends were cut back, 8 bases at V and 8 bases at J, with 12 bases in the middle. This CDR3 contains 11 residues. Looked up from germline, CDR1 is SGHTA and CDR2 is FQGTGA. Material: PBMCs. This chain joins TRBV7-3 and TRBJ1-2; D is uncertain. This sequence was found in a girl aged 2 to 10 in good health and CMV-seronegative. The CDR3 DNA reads TGTGCCAGCGGCAGGACTGAGGGCTACACCTTC. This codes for CASGRTEGYTF.